This TCR beta chain originates from a study of T cell responses to AZD1222 COVID-19 vaccine. Findings of the study overall: Dominant CD4 TCR responses targeted spike regions 160-218 and 743-854. Every sample of the repertoires postdated the peak T cell response. At baseline, just a handful of AZD1222 recipients tested seropositive.

The CDR3 consists of 16 residues. The V segment lost 5 bases and the J segment 0 bases; nucleotides outside the gene matches: 7. Looked up from germline, CDR1 is SEHNR and CDR2 is FQNEAQ (reference sequence). This clone appeared once. Its target is unknown. Measured with immunoSEQ multiplex PCR; TCRdb has only the in-frame clones, and not every one. The sample has 90,000 to 95,000 clones; around 90% are singletons. The chain carries TRBV7-9 and TRBJ2-1, with TRBD2 matching over 7 bases. The origin of this receptor is an adult in good health. Sequences were derived from peripheral blood, sampled on day 0 of AZD1222 vaccination. The CDR3 spells CASSMWGGNSYNEQFF. Here the CDR3 DNA reads TGTGCCAGCAGCATGTGGGGGGGTAACTCCTACAATGAGCAGTTCTTC.